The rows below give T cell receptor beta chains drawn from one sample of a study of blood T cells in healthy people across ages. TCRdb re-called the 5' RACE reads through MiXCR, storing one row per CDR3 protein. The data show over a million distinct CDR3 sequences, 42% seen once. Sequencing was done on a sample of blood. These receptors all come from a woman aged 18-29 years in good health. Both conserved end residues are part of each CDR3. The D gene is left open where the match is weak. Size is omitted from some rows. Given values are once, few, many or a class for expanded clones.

CDR3 DNA: TGTGCCAGCAGTTACTCGAGGCAGGACCCGAGGGAGACCCAGTACTTC
CDR3 protein: CASSYSRQDPRETQYF
V gene: TRBV6-2/TRBV6-3
CDR3 length: 16
clone size: -
D gene: -
J gene: TRBJ2-5

CDR3 DNA: TGCAGCGTTGAAGTTCTCCTGGATACGCAGTATTTT
CDR3 protein: CSVEVLLDTQYF
V gene: TRBV29-1
CDR3 length: 12
clone size: few
D gene: -
J gene: TRBJ2-3

CDR3 DNA: TGCAGCGTTGACAGCGGGCCAGGGATAAATGAGCAGTTCTTC
CDR3 protein: CSVDSGPGINEQFF
V gene: TRBV29-1
CDR3 length: 14
clone size: -
D gene: -
J gene: TRBJ2-1

CDR3 DNA: TGTGCCAGCTCCGGGGACAGGGAGACTGAAGCTTTCTTT
CDR3 protein: CASSGDRETEAFF
V gene: TRBV18
CDR3 length: 13
clone size: -
D gene: TRBD1
J gene: TRBJ1-1

CDR3 DNA: TGCAGCGTAGTGACAGGGCCCCTTGTCTACGAGCAGTACTTC
CDR3 protein: CSVVTGPLVYEQYF
V gene: TRBV29-1
CDR3 length: 14
clone size: -
D gene: TRBD1
J gene: TRBJ2-7

CDR3 DNA: TGTGCCAGCAGTATAACTAGCGGGCAAGAGACCCAGTACTTC
CDR3 protein: CASSITSGQETQYF
V gene: TRBV28
CDR3 length: 14
clone size: few
D gene: TRBD2
J gene: TRBJ2-5

CDR3 DNA: TGTGCCAGCAGTGACTTCGGTGGGGACACTGAAGCTTTCTTT
CDR3 protein: CASSDFGGDTEAFF
V gene: TRBV25-1
CDR3 length: 14
clone size: few
D gene: -
J gene: TRBJ1-1

CDR3 DNA: TGTGCCACCAGCAGAGATAAGGAACGTTACGAGCAGTACTTC
CDR3 protein: CATSRDKERYEQYF
V gene: TRBV15
CDR3 length: 14
clone size: many
D gene: -
J gene: TRBJ2-7

CDR3 DNA: TGCGCCAGCAGCCAAGAAGTCGGGACGGGTGAGCAGTTCTTC
CDR3 protein: CASSQEVGTGEQFF
V gene: TRBV4-1
CDR3 length: 14
clone size: few
D gene: -
J gene: TRBJ2-1

CDR3 DNA: TGTGCCAGCAGCTTCGCCGGGACAGTAAACTATGGCTACACCTTC
CDR3 protein: CASSFAGTVNYGYTF
V gene: TRBV13
CDR3 length: 15
clone size: -
D gene: TRBD1
J gene: TRBJ1-2

CDR3 DNA: TGTGCCAGCAGGCCTGGACGGTATCAGCCCCAGCATTTT
CDR3 protein: CASRPGRYQPQHF
V gene: TRBV12-3/TRBV12-4
CDR3 length: 13
clone size: few
D gene: -
J gene: TRBJ1-5

CDR3 DNA: TGTGCCAGCAGTAGCGGGAGCGTCTACAATGAGCAGTTCTTC
CDR3 protein: CASSSGSVYNEQFF
V gene: TRBV28
CDR3 length: 14
clone size: -
D gene: TRBD2
J gene: TRBJ2-1

CDR3 DNA: TGCAGCGTTGGGGGGGACAGCTTGCTCGAGCAGTACTTC
CDR3 protein: CSVGGDSLLEQYF
V gene: TRBV29-1
CDR3 length: 13
clone size: -
D gene: -
J gene: TRBJ2-7

CDR3 DNA: TGTGCCAGCAGCTTAGGGATCACTGAAGCTTTCTTT
CDR3 protein: CASSLGITEAFF
V gene: TRBV12-3/TRBV12-4
CDR3 length: 12
clone size: many
D gene: -
J gene: TRBJ1-1

CDR3 DNA: TGTGCCAGCAGCTTACTATCGACAGGGGTAGATCAGCCCCAGCATTTT
CDR3 protein: CASSLLSTGVDQPQHF
V gene: TRBV7-2
CDR3 length: 16
clone size: -
D gene: TRBD1
J gene: TRBJ1-5

CDR3 DNA: TGCGCCAGCAGCTTGGTAGGGGGACTACAGAACACTGAAGCTTTCTTT
CDR3 protein: CASSLVGGLQNTEAFF
V gene: TRBV5-1
CDR3 length: 16
clone size: -
D gene: -
J gene: TRBJ1-1

CDR3 DNA: TGTGCCAGCAGCGTAGGGATCGGGACAACTTCGTCTGGGGCCAACGTCCTGACTTTC
CDR3 protein: CASSVGIGTTSSGANVLTF
V gene: TRBV9
CDR3 length: 19
clone size: many
D gene: -
J gene: TRBJ2-6

CDR3 DNA: TGTGCCAGCACCTCGGGGTCCACCTACGAGCAGTACTTC
CDR3 protein: CASTSGSTYEQYF
V gene: TRBV11-2
CDR3 length: 13
clone size: -
D gene: -
J gene: TRBJ2-7

CDR3 DNA: TGTGCCAGCAGCCCGTCTTTGCGGGAGTCCTACGAGCAGTACTTC
CDR3 protein: CASSPSLRESYEQYF
V gene: TRBV7-2
CDR3 length: 15
clone size: once
D gene: TRBD2
J gene: TRBJ2-7

CDR3 DNA: TGTGCCAGCAGCTTTGACACCCCGAGGCACACTGAAGCTTTCTTT
CDR3 protein: CASSFDTPRHTEAFF
V gene: TRBV7-8
CDR3 length: 15
clone size: -
D gene: -
J gene: TRBJ1-1

CDR3 DNA: TGTGCCAGCAGTGGGCAACTACAAGAGACCCAGTACTTC
CDR3 protein: CASSGQLQETQYF
V gene: TRBV25-1
CDR3 length: 13
clone size: many
D gene: -
J gene: TRBJ2-5

CDR3 DNA: TGTGCCAGCACCAATGGGGGGACAATAAACAATGAGCAGTTCTTC
CDR3 protein: CASTNGGTINNEQFF
V gene: TRBV2
CDR3 length: 15
clone size: -
D gene: -
J gene: TRBJ2-1

CDR3 DNA: TGCAGCGTTGACTCCGGGTGGAGCTCCTACAATGAGCAGTTCTTC
CDR3 protein: CSVDSGWSSYNEQFF
V gene: TRBV29-1
CDR3 length: 15
clone size: -
D gene: -
J gene: TRBJ2-1

CDR3 DNA: TGTGCCAGCAGCCCCAGGTGGACAGGGGTAAGCTCTGGGGCCAACGTCCTGACTTTC
CDR3 protein: CASSPRWTGVSSGANVLTF
V gene: TRBV13
CDR3 length: 19
clone size: few
D gene: TRBD1
J gene: TRBJ2-6

CDR3 DNA: TGCAGTGCAACTGACAGGGGGAGCAATCAGCCCCAGCATTTT
CDR3 protein: CSATDRGSNQPQHF
V gene: TRBV20-1
CDR3 length: 14
clone size: -
D gene: TRBD1
J gene: TRBJ1-5

CDR3 DNA: TGTGCCAGCAGTTTAGACGGACTTCCGAGCACAGATACGCAGTATTTT
CDR3 protein: CASSLDGLPSTDTQYF
V gene: TRBV12-3/TRBV12-4
CDR3 length: 16
clone size: few
D gene: -
J gene: TRBJ2-3